These 16 T cell receptor beta chains came from one sample sequenced in a study of T cells after yellow fever vaccination. Each CDR3 protein is one row after TCRdb ran MiXCR on the 5' RACE reads. This table holds about 160,000 distinct CDR3 sequences, over 7% found once. The sequences come from CD8+ T cells sorted from PBMCs, collected 45 days after the yellow fever booster vaccination. These receptor sequences come from a man aged 18 to 30 who received the YFV17D yellow fever vaccine.

This clonotype occurred a few times. V is TRBV3-1 and J is TRBJ2-1; D perhaps matches TRBD1 (6 bases). The germline V gene has CDR1 LGHDT and CDR2 YNNKEL (reference sequence). Trimming shortened V by 1 base and J by 6 bases, and 10 bases separated the two germline ends. This CDR3 contains 14 residues. The CDR3 spells CASSQAGAPNEQFF. The CDR3 nucleotides are TGTGCCAGCAGCCAAGCAGGGGCCCCCAATGAGCAGTTCTTC.

This clonotype was detected ten times or more. The V gene is TRBV29-1, the J gene TRBJ2-5; tentative D call: TRBD2 (6 bases). The germline V gene has CDR1 SQVTM and CDR2 ANQGSEA. The CDR3 sequence is 16 residues long. Trimming left V 1 base short and J 5 bases short, with 20 bases between. The CDR3 here is CSVEGAMAGRTETQYF. CDR3 coding DNA: TGCAGCGTTGAAGGCGCGATGGCAGGGAGGACGGAGACCCAGTACTTC. The full variable domain, its missing parts supplied by reference TRBV29-1 and TRBJ2-5, is SAVISQKPSRDICQRGTSLTIQCQVDSQVTMMFWYRQQPGQSLTLIATANQGSEATYESGFVIDKFPISRPNLTFSTLTVSNMSPEDSSIYLCSVEGAMAGRTETQYFGPGTRLLVL.

The chain links TRBV12-3 or TRBV12-4 to TRBJ1-1; D is unresolved. The CDR3 consists of 12 residues. Trimming stripped 8 bases from V and 2 bases from J, with 9 bases between. CDR3 residues: CASGSGNTEAFF. CDR3 nucleotide sequence: TGTGCCAGCGGGTCAGGCAACACTGAAGCTTTCTTT.

The chain uses TRBV7-2 and TRBJ2-7; 7 bases match TRBD1. V shed 4 bases, J shed 7 bases, and the junction held 7 bases outside the gene matches. Per germline, CDR1 SGHTA and CDR2 FQGNSA. The CDR3 spans 13 residues. DNA of the CDR3: TGTGCCAGCAGCTCTAGAGGACAGGAGGAGCAGTACTTC. It encodes CASSSRGQEEQYF.

This clonotype has just a few counts. This chain connects TRBV18 to TRBJ2-5; TRBD1 is a possible D gene (6 bases). Germline CDR1 and CDR2: KGHSH and LQKENI. The CDR3 totals 15 residues. Trimming stripped 2 bases from V and 2 bases from J, with 12 bases between. The CDR3 DNA sequence: TGTGCCAGCTCACCAACGGGACACCTTCAAGAGACCCAGTACTTC. The encoded protein is CASSPTGHLQETQYF.

This clonotype has only a few counts. This chain connects TRBV6-5 to TRBJ1-3; D gene ambiguous. CDR3 length: 13 residues. V shed 6 bases and J shed 0 bases, with 6 bases lying between them. Germline values: CDR1 MNHEY, CDR2 SVGAGI. CDR3 nucleotides: TGTGCCAGCAGATATTTCTCTGGAAACACCATATATTTT. This sequence encodes CASRYFSGNTIYF.

This chain connects TRBV6-2 or TRBV6-3 to TRBJ1-5; no definite D call. CDR1 and CDR2 from the germline V gene are MNHEY and SVGEGT. Trimming took 0 bases from V and 8 from J, leaving 14 bases between them. The CDR3 contains 15 residues. The CDR3 region is CASSYSRQIGEPQHF. The CDR3 DNA reads TGTGCCAGCAGTTACTCGAGGCAGATCGGGGAGCCCCAGCATTTT.

This clonotype was detected a few times. The chain is built from TRBV27 and TRBJ2-3; D possibly corresponds to TRBD2 (6 bases). V was clipped by 0 bases and J by 6 bases, with 25 bases between them. CDR3 length equals 19 residues. Germline loops: CDR1 MNHEY, CDR2 SMNVEV (reference sequence). The CDR3 here is CASSLSLLTLAGSTDTQYF. DNA for the CDR3: TGTGCCAGCAGTTTATCCCTCCTCACACTAGCAGGGTCCACGGATACGCAGTATTTT.

The table lists this clonotype with a few counts. The genes are TRBV9 and TRBJ2-2, with D unclear. Germline lookup yields CDR1 SGDLS and CDR2 YYNGEE. V was trimmed by 4 bases and J by 1 base, leaving 11 bases between them. The CDR3 sequence is 15 residues long. CDR3 amino acids: CASSPRTLNTGELFF. In DNA form, the CDR3 reads TGTGCCAGCAGCCCCCGGACGTTGAACACCGGGGAGCTGTTTTTT.

V gene TRBV7-9 combines with J gene TRBJ1-1; tentatively, D is TRBD1 (5 bases). Trimming removed 1 base at V and 3 bases at J, with 12 bases between. CDR1 SEHNR and CDR2 FQNEAQ come from the germline V gene (reference sequence). This CDR3 comprises 15 residues. CDR3 sequence: CASSLGGRGYTEAFF. DNA of the CDR3: TGTGCCAGCAGCTTAGGAGGCCGGGGCTACACTGAAGCTTTCTTT.

This clonotype was observed a handful of times. J is TRBJ2-1 and V is TRBV11-2; D is possibly TRBD1 (6 bases). V was trimmed by 8 bases and J by 0 bases, leaving 17 bases between them. This CDR3 comprises 16 residues. Per the germline V gene, CDR1 is SGHAT and CDR2 is FQNNGV. CDR3 DNA sequence: TGTGCCAGCCTGAGGCGAGACAGGACCTCCTACAATGAGCAGTTCTTC. Translating it yields CASLRRDRTSYNEQFF.

This clonotype showed up just a few times. This rearrangement joins TRBV21-1 to TRBJ2-7; TRBD2, the table's D call, was not compared with the DNA. TRBV21-1 is flagged as a pseudogene. The CDR3 has 16 amino acids. In nucleotides, the CDR3 is TGTGCCAGGTTAACGACCCGGGGGGGCGAGTCCTACGAGCAGTACGTC. Its translation is CARLTTRGGESYEQYV.

There are a few counts of this clonotype. V and J are TRBV9 and TRBJ2-7, with 12 bases identical to TRBD2. Trimming removed 4 bases from V and 0 bases from J; junction bases left unmatched: 2. CDR1 and CDR2 (germline): SGDLS, YYNGEE. This CDR3 is 15 amino acids long. CDR3 residues: CASSSSGGASYEQYF. CDR3 nucleotide sequence: TGTGCCAGCAGCTCTAGCGGGGGGGCCTCCTACGAGCAGTACTTC.

This clonotype was counted only a few times. The chain carries TRBV7-2 and TRBJ2-7; no clear D. Germline CDR1 SGHTA, CDR2 FQGNSA. CDR3 length: 14 amino acids. V was pared by 1 base and J by 5 bases, with 12 bases between. The CDR3 coding sequence is TGTGCCAGCAGCTTAGTGGTTGGTGGGAACGAGCAGTACGTC. Translation: CASSLVVGGNEQYV.

This sequence joins TRBV29-1 and TRBJ1-2; D not resolved. The CDR3 extends over 13 amino acids. CDR1 and CDR2 from the germline V gene are SQVTM and ANQGSEA. V lost 0 bases and J 8 bases, leaving 13 bases between the germline ends. The CDR3 loop reads CSVEDREGDGYTF. CDR3 nucleotide sequence: TGCAGCGTTGAAGATAGAGAGGGTGACGGCTACACCTTC.

This clonotype came up a few times. The chain joins TRBV7-6 to TRBJ2-1; perhaps TRBD2 as D (6 bases). Germline V CDR1 and CDR2: SGHVS, FNYEAQ. The CDR3 length is 13 residues. The ends were cut back, 5 bases at V and 7 bases at J, with 12 bases in the middle. The CDR3 is CASSTGTQNEQFF. The CDR3 DNA sequence: TGTGCCAGCAGCACCGGGACTCAGAATGAGCAGTTCTTC.